This T cell receptor beta chain came from a study of metastatic and nonmetastatic thyroid tumors (dated by TCRdb to 2020 to 2022). Background for the entire study: The researchers compared repertoires between peripheral blood samples and tumor or nodule tissue samples from patients with malignant or benign thyroid disease.

Comment on this clone: Which antigen it targets is not known. Qualities for individual bases were not recorded, and no much larger clone is one base off.

No treatment had been received by any patient before thyroid surgery. Using T-cell receptor beta sequencing, the researchers looked back retrospectively at clinical samples from patients, gathered between about 2011 and 2019. The library was obtained by PCR. TCRdb shows the sequencer as Illumina HiSeq 4000. High-throughput sequencing was used to profile the TCR beta-chain CDR3 region of every patient. From the authors' description of their analysis: CDR3 differences across clinicopathological groups were used to build a classifier for discriminating distant-metastatic papillary thyroid cancer patients. To measure repertoire diversity the researchers used the Shannon index, while the Morisita-Horn index served to gauge how similar the tumor and blood repertoires were. The public reads were quality trimmed at Q25 with fastp and then assembled into clones with MiXCR by TCRdb, keeping productive beta chains. The V and J calls, along with clone size, are taken from TCRdb and not from the paper's own processing. This sample lists around 41,000 clones; 25% to 30% were detected once. Around 9.6% of the sample rests with the top ten.

General findings and caveats noted by the study authors: In both blood and tumor samples, malignant tumors were reported to have significantly higher TCR beta diversity than benign nodules.

CDR1 and CDR2 are drawn from the germline V gene: SQVTM, ANQGSEA. The junction carries 10 bases between V and J, which are trimmed by 2 bases and 6 bases respectively. The CDR3 has 12 amino acids, counting the end cysteine and phenylalanine. Kept here is only the CDR3 DNA, which spans 36 bases and is read in frame from base 1. Sample: blood. The sequence links TRBV29-1 to TRBJ1-2; the D gene remains uncertain. The receptor was derived from a male donor with papillary thyroid cancer or a benign thyroid nodule (not recorded which). Some clones in this sample may be carry-over from other donors' samples. The base sequence is TGCAGCGTTGAATACACGGGCAATGGCTACACCTTC. Translated, it reads CSVEYTGNGYTF.